These 16 T cell receptor beta chains were all obtained from the same sample, sequenced in a study of blood T cell repertoires in COVID-19. Clones were read by immunoSEQ multiplex PCR, and TCRdb kept only the in-frame ones, dropping some. The sample contains about 160,000 clones, about 84% of which appear only once. The sequenced sample consisted of PBMCs or T cells enriched from blood (not recorded which). These receptor sequences come from a woman in her thirties or forties with acute COVID-19.

In its sample, this clone was seen once. This chain connects TRBV6-6 to TRBJ2-2; 8 nucleotides agree with TRBD2. CDR1 and CDR2 (germline): MNHNY, SVGAGI (reference sequence). V gave up 5 bases and J gave up 8 bases; unmatched junction bases: 10. The CDR3 totals 15 residues. CDR3 sequence reads: CASSVYGRAAGELFF. The CDR3 nucleotides read TGTGCCAGCAGTGTTTACGGGAGGGCCGCGGGGGAGCTGTTTTTT.

This chain joins TRBV27 and TRBJ1-2; maybe TRBD1 (6 bases). Trimming pared 6 bases from V and 10 bases from J, leaving 12 bases between. Germline V gives CDR1 MNHEY, CDR2 SMNVEV (reference sequence). The CDR3 sequence is 11 residues long. The CDR3 nucleotides read TGTGCCAGCAGAGGGGGTTTGGACTACACCTTC. As protein: CASRGGLDYTF.

The CDR3, as DNA: TGTGCCAGCAGCCTTCGACTGCTCAATGAGCAGTTCTTC. It codes for CASSLRLLNEQFF. V is TRBV5-5 and J is TRBJ2-1; unclear D gene. Per germline, CDR1 SGHKS and CDR2 YYEKEE (reference sequence). The CDR3 has 13 amino acids. The V gene lost 4 bases and the J gene lost 6 bases, with 11 bases spanning the gap.

The chain is built from TRBV10-3 and TRBJ1-2; no definite D call. Deletions cut 4 bases from V and 0 bases from J, with 9 bases between. This CDR3 contains 14 residues. CDR1 is ENHRY and CDR2 is SYGVKD in the germline V gene. CDR3 loop: CAISVRETNYGYTF. The CDR3 nucleotides read TGTGCCATCAGTGTGAGAGAAACTAACTATGGCTACACCTTC.

J is TRBJ1-1 and V is TRBV25-1; a possible D gene is TRBD1 (5 bases). From germline, CDR1 is MGHDK and CDR2 SYGVNS. The length of the CDR3 is 13 residues. V was cut by 3 bases and J by 5 bases, with 10 bases left in between. CDR3 sequence (DNA): TGTGCCAGCAGTGAGTTTGGGGCGACTGAAGCTTTCTTT. It is translated as CASSEFGATEAFF. The full variable domain, rest sourced from reference TRBV25-1 and TRBJ1-1, is EADIYQTPRYLVIGTGKKITLECSQTMGHDKMYWYQQDPGMELHLIHYSYGVNSTEKGDLSSESTVSRIRTEHFPLTLESARPSHTSQYLCASSEFGATEAFFGQGTRLTVV.

The CDR3 spells CASSIGAGQGAFF. CDR3 coding DNA: TGTGCCAGTAGTATTGGAGCTGGACAGGGAGCTTTCTTT. V and J are TRBV19 and TRBJ1-1, with 8 bases that match TRBD1. Germline V lookup: CDR1 LNHDA, CDR2 SQIVND (reference sequence). The length of the CDR3 is 13 residues. V shed 3 bases, J shed 10 bases, and the junction held 7 bases outside the gene matches.

This chain uses TRBV18 with TRBJ2-1, with 11 bases lining up with TRBD2. Germline V gives CDR1 KGHSH, CDR2 LQKENI. Losses at the gene ends were 3 bases for V and 3 bases for J; bases not matched to a gene: 7. The CDR3 extends over 17 amino acids. The CDR3 coding sequence is TGTGCCAGCTCACCTCCTCCGACTAGCGGGAACTACAATGAGCAGTTCTTC. Amino acid sequence: CASSPPPTSGNYNEQFF.

The CDR3 nucleotides are TGTGCCAGCAGCTCACGGGGAAGCGGGCTCTACGAGCAGTACTTC. Translation: CASSSRGSGLYEQYF. The chain has TRBV5-6 and TRBJ2-7; the D gene is possibly TRBD2 (6 bases). The CDR3 is made up of 15 amino acids. With 3 bases removed from V and 3 bases from J, the gap between germline ends came to 16 bases. From germline, CDR1 is SGHDT and CDR2 YYEEEE.

J is TRBJ1-3 and V is TRBV12-5; possible D gene TRBD1, 6 bases. From germline, CDR1 is LGHNT and CDR2 FRNRAP. The germline V and J ends were trimmed by 5 bases and 2 bases, with 10 bases remaining between them. The length of the CDR3 is 14 residues. The chain's CDR3 is CASGQGSTGNTIYF. The CDR3 coding sequence is TGTGCTAGTGGTCAGGGGTCGACTGGAAACACCATATATTTT.

V gene TRBV6-5 combines with J gene TRBJ1-4, with D tentatively TRBD1 (5 bases). The CDR3 loop spans 15 amino acids. Trimming removed 7 bases at V and 4 bases at J, with 16 bases between. Germline lookup yields CDR1 MNHEY and CDR2 SVGAGI. The CDR3 loop reads CASMGPGAGNEKLFF. The CDR3 region has the DNA TGTGCCAGCATGGGTCCTGGGGCCGGTAATGAAAAACTGTTTTTT.

This chain uses TRBV30 with TRBJ1-1; 10 bases align to TRBD1. Germline CDR1 GTSNPN, CDR2 SVGIG (reference sequence). The V gene end was trimmed by 7 bases and the J gene end by 1 base; junction bases not matched to a gene: 3. This CDR3 has 13 residues. The CDR3 DNA is TGTGCCTCAAGACAGGGGGCGAACACTGAAGCTTTCTTT. Encoded protein: CASRQGANTEAFF.

The chain joins TRBV13 to TRBJ2-1; tentative D call: TRBD2 (6 bases). Trimming removed 3 bases from V and 7 bases from J, with 16 bases in between. Germline V gene lookup returns CDR1 PRHDT and CDR2 FYEKMQ (reference sequence). CDR3 size: 15 residues. The CDR3 loop is CASSFRELSLNEQFF. The CDR3 DNA is TGTGCCAGCAGCTTCCGGGAGCTGTCTTTAAATGAGCAGTTCTTC.

This chain connects TRBV19 to TRBJ1-2; D not certain. Germline CDR1 is LNHDA and CDR2 is SQIVND (reference sequence). This CDR3 is 12 amino acids long. V lost 4 bases and J lost 2, with 5 bases in between. In DNA, the CDR3 is TGTGCCAGTAGTAAACAGAACTATGGCTACACCTTC. This translates into CASSKQNYGYTF.

The rearrangement joins TRBV6-1 to TRBJ2-7, with D perhaps matching TRBD1 (5 bases). Germline CDR1 and CDR2: MNHNS and SASEGT. This CDR3 has 17 residues. V lost 4 bases and J lost 0, with 19 bases in between. CDR3 nucleotides: TGTGCCAGCAGTGGCCTCAGTTCAGGGCATAGCTCCTACGAGCAGTACTTC. It is translated as CASSGLSSGHSSYEQYF.

The CDR3 DNA follows: TGTGCCAGCAGTGACTTACCGTGGACAATGTCCTACAATGAGCAGTTCTTC. Protein: CASSDLPWTMSYNEQFF. V is TRBV6-4 and J is TRBJ2-1, with a tentative D call TRBD1 (5 bases). The germline V gene has CDR1 MRHNA and CDR2 SNTAGT. Trimming removed 1 base at V and 1 base at J, with 14 bases between. This CDR3 contains 17 residues.

This chain links TRBV5-1 with TRBJ1-2, with D uncertain. V shed 6 bases and J shed 2 bases, with 11 bases lying between them. The CDR3 is 13 amino acids. Germline lookup yields CDR1 SGHRS and CDR2 YFSETQ. The CDR3 nucleotides read TGCGCCAGCACCGAACAGAGCAACTATGGCTACACCTTC. Amino acid sequence: CASTEQSNYGYTF. Drawing the rest from reference TRBV5-1 and TRBJ1-2, the complete variable domain is KAGVTQTPRYLIKTRGQQVTLSCSPISGHRSVSWYQQTPGQGLQFLFEYFSETQRNKGNFPGRFSGRQFSNSRSEMNVSTLELGDSALYLCASTEQSNYGYTFGSGTRLTVV.